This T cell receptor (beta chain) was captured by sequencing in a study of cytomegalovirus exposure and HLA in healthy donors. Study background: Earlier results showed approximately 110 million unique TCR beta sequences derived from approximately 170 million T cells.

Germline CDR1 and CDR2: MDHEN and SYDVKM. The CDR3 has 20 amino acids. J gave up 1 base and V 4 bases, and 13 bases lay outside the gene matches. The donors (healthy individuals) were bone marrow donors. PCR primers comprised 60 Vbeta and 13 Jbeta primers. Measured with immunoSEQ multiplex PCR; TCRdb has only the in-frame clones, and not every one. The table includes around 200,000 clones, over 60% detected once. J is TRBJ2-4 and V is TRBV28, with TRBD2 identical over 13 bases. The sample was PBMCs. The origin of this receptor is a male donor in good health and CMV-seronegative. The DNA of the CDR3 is TGTGCCAGCAGTTCCTTGGGACTAGCGGGGCAAAGACGGGCCAAAAACATTCAGTACTTC. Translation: CASSSLGLAGQRRAKNIQYF.